The 7 T cell receptor beta chains below come from one sample, sequenced in a study of control samples from healthy donors and cancer patients. This table comes from immunoSEQ multiplex PCR, and its TCRdb copy is limited to in-frame clones, with some not included. The table shows 120,000 or so clones, with approximately 90% occurring only once. Sequencing was performed on blood. The receptors were sampled from a woman aged 18-35 years in good health.

Written as DNA, the CDR3 is TGTGCCAGCTTTGCCAAGCAAGAGACCCAGTACTTC. Its protein product is CASFAKQETQYF. V is TRBV6-5 and J is TRBJ2-5; D unresolved. The CDR3 totals 12 residues. Trimming took 8 bases from V and 2 from J, leaving 9 bases between them. Per germline, CDR1 MNHEY and CDR2 SVGAGI.

This sequence joins TRBV28 and TRBJ1-4; D gene ambiguous. Germline V gene sequence: CDR1 MDHEN, CDR2 SYDVKM. V gave up 5 bases and J gave up 16 bases, with 14 bases separating them. The CDR3 contains 11 residues. This chain's CDR3 is CASSQEYKSFF. The CDR3 DNA reads as TGTGCCAGCAGTCAAGAATATAAATCGTTTTTT.

The sample holds one count of this clone. V gene TRBV19 combines with J gene TRBJ1-5, with D unresolved. Germline-derived CDR1 and CDR2 are LNHDA and SQIVND (reference sequence). CDR3 size: 18 residues. Deletions cut 3 bases from V and 0 bases from J, with 18 bases between. The CDR3 sequence: CASSMRALHTYSNQPQHF. CDR3 DNA: TGTGCCAGTAGTATGAGGGCGTTACACACATATAGCAATCAGCCCCAGCATTTT.

This chain joins TRBV28 and TRBJ2-3; D call uncertain. Trimming took 3 bases from V and 1 from J, leaving 8 bases between them. Looked up from germline, CDR1 is MDHEN and CDR2 is SYDVKM. CDR3 length equals 14 residues. In DNA form, the CDR3 reads TGTGCCAGCAGTTTTGTCAGTCGCACAGATACGCAGTATTTT. Protein sequence: CASSFVSRTDTQYF.

Written as DNA, the CDR3 is TGTGCCAGCAGCCGTTTCGTCACAGATACGCAGTATTTT. Protein product: CASSRFVTDTQYF. The chain joins TRBV7-2 to TRBJ2-3; no reliable D call. This CDR3 has 13 amino acids. Looked up from germline, CDR1 is SGHTA and CDR2 is FQGNSA. The V end was cut by 5 bases, the J end by 2 bases, with 8 bases between.

V and J are TRBV2 and TRBJ1-2; no clear D. CDR1 and CDR2 (germline): SNHLY, FYNNEI. V gave up 4 bases and J gave up 8 bases, with 11 bases separating them. The CDR3 is made up of 12 amino acids. The CDR3 region is CASSVRALGYTF. The DNA of the CDR3 is TGTGCCAGCAGTGTGCGGGCCCTGGGCTACACCTTC. The whole variable domain, remainder taken from reference TRBV2 and TRBJ1-2, is EPEVTQTPSHQVTQMGQEVILRCVPISNHLYFYWYRQILGQKVEFLVSFYNNEISEKSEIFDDQFSVERPDGSNFTLKIRSTKLEDSAMYFCASSVRALGYTFGSGTRLTVV.

This clone was seen only a few times. The rearrangement uses TRBV19 and TRBJ1-5, with D possibly being TRBD1 (5 bases). The V gene lost 6 bases and the J gene lost 3 bases, with 12 bases spanning the gap. The CDR3 runs 14 residues. Germline V gene sequence: CDR1 LNHDA, CDR2 SQIVND (reference sequence). The CDR3 is CASSRQYLNQPQHF. In DNA form, the CDR3 reads TGTGCCAGTAGCCGACAGTACCTCAATCAGCCCCAGCATTTT. Filled out from reference TRBV19 and TRBJ1-5, the complete variable domain reads DGGITQSPKYLFRKEGQNVTLSCEQNLNHDAMYWYRQDPGQGLRLIYYSQIVNDFQKGDIAEGYSVSREKKESFPLTVTSAQKNPTAFYLCASSRQYLNQPQHFGDGTRLSIL.